This paragraph covers one T cell receptor (beta chain) sequence. The sample comes from a study of PD-L1 blockade in urothelial cancer. Study-level information: Starting at some point between 2014 and 2015, patients were given atezolizumab (1,200 mg intravenously every 3 weeks). At 3 weeks after treatment start (second dose) and again at 6 weeks, blood was analyzed. About 90% of the roughly 29 patients were men with bladder-origin urothelial cancer.

Method: immunoSEQ multiplex PCR; TCRdb's copy keeps in-frame clones and lacks some. This table holds about 95,000 clones, 90% found once. The time point is: pretreatment peripheral blood. CDR3 size: 14 residues. V was pared by 3 bases and J by 0 bases, with 9 bases between. Germline V gives CDR1 SGHAT, CDR2 FQDESV (reference sequence). This sequence originates from a man aged 60 to 75 with urothelial cancer. V is TRBV11-1 and J is TRBJ2-7; D is undetermined. The specimen was PBMCs, collected around atezolizumab (anti-PD-L1) treatment. Here the CDR3 DNA reads TGTGCCAGCAGCTTCTCCGTGAGCTCCTACGAGCAGTACTTC. Translated, it gives CASSFSVSSYEQYF.